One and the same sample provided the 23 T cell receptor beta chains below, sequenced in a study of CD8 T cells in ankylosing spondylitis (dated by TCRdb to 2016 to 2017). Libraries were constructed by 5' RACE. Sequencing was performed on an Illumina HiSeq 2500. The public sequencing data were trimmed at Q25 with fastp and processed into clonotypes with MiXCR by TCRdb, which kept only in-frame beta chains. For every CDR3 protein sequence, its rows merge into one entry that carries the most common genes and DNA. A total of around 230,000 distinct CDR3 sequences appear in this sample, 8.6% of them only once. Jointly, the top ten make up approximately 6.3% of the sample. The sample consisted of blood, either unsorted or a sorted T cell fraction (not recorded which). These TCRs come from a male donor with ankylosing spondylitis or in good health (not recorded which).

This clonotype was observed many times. CDR3 nucleotides: TGCAGTGCTAGCAGACTACAGGGGGCACGCCGAAATGAGCAGTTCTTC. Translated: CSASRLQGARRNEQFF. The chain couples TRBV20-1 to TRBJ2-1; 9 bases agree with TRBD1. The V and J ends lost 3 bases and 7 bases, in that order; junction bases with no gene match: 13. Germline V gives CDR1 DFQATT, CDR2 SNEGSKA (reference sequence). This CDR3 contains 16 residues.

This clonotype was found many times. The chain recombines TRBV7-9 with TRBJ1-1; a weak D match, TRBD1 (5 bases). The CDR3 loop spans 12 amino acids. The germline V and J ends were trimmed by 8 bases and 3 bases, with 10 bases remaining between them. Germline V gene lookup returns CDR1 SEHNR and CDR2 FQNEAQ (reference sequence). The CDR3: CASPGGDTEAFF. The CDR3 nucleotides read TGTGCCAGCCCCGGGGGGGACACTGAAGCTTTCTTT.

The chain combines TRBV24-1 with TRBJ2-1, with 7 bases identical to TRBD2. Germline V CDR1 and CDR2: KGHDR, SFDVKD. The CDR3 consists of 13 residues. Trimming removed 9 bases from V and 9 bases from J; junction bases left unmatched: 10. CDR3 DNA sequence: TGTGCCACCGGGGGGGGAACCCACCTTGAGCAGTTCTTC. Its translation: CATGGGTHLEQFF.

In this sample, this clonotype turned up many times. CDR3 sequence: CASGLNRGSYNEQFF. CDR3 in DNA: TGTGCTAGTGGCCTTAACAGGGGCTCCTACAATGAGCAGTTCTTC. V and J are TRBV12-5 and TRBJ2-1, with 7 bases identical to TRBD1. Germline lookup yields CDR1 LGHNT and CDR2 FRNRAP. This CDR3 spans 15 amino acids. The V and J ends lost 6 bases and 0 bases, in that order; junction bases with no gene match: 5.

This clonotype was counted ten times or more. This chain's CDR3 is CASSLAGGYNEQFF. In DNA form, the CDR3 reads TGTGCCAGCAGCCTAGCGGGGGGCTACAATGAGCAGTTCTTC. This rearrangement joins TRBV12-3 or TRBV12-4 to TRBJ2-1; 11 bases line up with TRBD2. This CDR3 has 14 residues. Trimming took 6 bases from V and 3 from J; bases not matched to a gene: 1.

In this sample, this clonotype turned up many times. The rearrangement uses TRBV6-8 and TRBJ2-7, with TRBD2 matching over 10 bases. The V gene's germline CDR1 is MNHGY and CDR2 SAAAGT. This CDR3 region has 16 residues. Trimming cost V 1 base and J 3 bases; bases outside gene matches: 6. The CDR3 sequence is CASSYFTSGTSYEQYF. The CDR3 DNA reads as TGTGCCAGCAGTTACTTTACTAGCGGGACTAGCTACGAGCAGTACTTC.

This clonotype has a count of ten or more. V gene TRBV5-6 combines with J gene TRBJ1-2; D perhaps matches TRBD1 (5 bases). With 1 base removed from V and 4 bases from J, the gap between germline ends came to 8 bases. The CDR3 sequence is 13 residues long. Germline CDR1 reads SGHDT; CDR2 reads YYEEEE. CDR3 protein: CASSLQGSYGYTF. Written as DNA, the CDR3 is TGTGCCAGCAGCTTGCAGGGAAGCTATGGCTACACCTTC.

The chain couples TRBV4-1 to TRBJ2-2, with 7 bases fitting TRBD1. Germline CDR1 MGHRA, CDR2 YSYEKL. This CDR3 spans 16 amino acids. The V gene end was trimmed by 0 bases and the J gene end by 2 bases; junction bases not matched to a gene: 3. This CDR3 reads CASSQEQGSNTGELFF. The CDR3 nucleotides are TGCGCCAGCAGCCAAGAACAGGGGTCAAACACCGGGGAGCTGTTTTTT.

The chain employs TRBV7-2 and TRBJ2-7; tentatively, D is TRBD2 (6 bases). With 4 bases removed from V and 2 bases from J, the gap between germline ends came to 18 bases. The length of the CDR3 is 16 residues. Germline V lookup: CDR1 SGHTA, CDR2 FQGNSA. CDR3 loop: CASSSDPGLVTYEQYF. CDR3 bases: TGTGCCAGCAGCTCTGACCCGGGACTCGTGACCTACGAGCAGTACTTC.

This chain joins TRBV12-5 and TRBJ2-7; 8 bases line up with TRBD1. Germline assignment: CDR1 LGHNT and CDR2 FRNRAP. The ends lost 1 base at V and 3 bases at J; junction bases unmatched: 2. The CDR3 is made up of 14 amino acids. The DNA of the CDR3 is TGTGCTAGTGGTTTGGGACAGGGGTTCTACGAGCAGTACTTC. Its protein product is CASGLGQGFYEQYF.

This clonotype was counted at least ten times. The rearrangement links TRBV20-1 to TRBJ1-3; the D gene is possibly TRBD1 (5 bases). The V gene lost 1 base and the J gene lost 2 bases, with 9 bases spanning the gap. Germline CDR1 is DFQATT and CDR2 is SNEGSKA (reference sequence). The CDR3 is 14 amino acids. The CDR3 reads CSARASTAGNTIYF. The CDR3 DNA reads TGCAGTGCTAGAGCGTCGACAGCTGGAAACACCATATATTTT.

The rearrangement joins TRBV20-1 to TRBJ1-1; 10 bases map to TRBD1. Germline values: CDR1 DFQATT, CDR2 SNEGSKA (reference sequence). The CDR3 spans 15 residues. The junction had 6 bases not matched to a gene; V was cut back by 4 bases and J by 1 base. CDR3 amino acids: CSATDRGQGNTEAFF. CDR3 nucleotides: TGCAGTGCTACTGACAGGGGGCAAGGGAACACTGAAGCTTTCTTT.

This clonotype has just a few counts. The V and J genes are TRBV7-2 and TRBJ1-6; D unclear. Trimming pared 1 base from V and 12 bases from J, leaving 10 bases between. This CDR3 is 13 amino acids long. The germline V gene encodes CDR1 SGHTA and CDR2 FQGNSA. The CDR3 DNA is TGTGCCAGCAGCTTAGGTGCAGGCCAACCCCTCCACTTT. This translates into CASSLGAGQPLHF.

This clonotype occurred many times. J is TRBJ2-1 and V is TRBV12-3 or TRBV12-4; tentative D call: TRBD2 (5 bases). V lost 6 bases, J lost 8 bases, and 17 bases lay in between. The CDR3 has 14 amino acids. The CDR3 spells CASSPDGEIYEQFF. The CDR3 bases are TGTGCCAGCAGCCCTGACGGGGAGATCTATGAGCAGTTCTTC.

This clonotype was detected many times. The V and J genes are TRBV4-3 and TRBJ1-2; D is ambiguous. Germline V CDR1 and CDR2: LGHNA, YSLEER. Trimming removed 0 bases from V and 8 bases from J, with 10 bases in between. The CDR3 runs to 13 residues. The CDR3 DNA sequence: TGCGCCAGCAGCCAAGAGGGAGGGTACGGCTACACCTTC. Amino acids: CASSQEGGYGYTF.

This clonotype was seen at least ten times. In DNA form, the CDR3 reads TGTGCCAGCAGTTTCCGGGGGATGCGCACAGATACGCAGTATTTT. This gives the protein CASSFRGMRTDTQYF. This rearrangement joins TRBV12-3 or TRBV12-4 to TRBJ2-3; a weak D match, TRBD2 (6 bases). V gave up 3 bases and J gave up 1 base, with 11 bases separating them. The CDR3 has 15 amino acids.

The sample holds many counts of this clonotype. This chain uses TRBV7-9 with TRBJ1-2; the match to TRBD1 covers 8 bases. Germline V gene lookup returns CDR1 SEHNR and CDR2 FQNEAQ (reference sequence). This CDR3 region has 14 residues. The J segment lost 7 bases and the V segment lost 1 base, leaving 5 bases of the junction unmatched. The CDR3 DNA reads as TGTGCCAGCAGCTTAGGTGGACAGGGAAGTGGCTACACCTTC. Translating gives CASSLGGQGSGYTF.

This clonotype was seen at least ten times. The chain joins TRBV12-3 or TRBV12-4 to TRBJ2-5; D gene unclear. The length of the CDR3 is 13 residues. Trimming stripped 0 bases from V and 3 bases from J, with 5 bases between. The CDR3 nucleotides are TGTGCCAGCAGTTTAGCCAATAAAGAGACCCAGTACTTC. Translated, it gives CASSLANKETQYF.

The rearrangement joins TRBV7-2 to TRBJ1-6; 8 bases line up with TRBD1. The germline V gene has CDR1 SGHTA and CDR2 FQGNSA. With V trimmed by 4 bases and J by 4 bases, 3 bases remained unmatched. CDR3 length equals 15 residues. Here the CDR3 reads CASSSWTGYNSPLHF. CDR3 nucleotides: TGTGCCAGCAGCTCGTGGACAGGGTATAATTCACCCCTCCACTTT.

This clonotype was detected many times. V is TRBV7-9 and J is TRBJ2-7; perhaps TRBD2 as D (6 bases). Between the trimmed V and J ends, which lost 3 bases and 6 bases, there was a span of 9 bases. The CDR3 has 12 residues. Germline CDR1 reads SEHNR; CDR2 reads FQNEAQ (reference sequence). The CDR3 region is CASSFTSPEQYF. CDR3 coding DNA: TGTGCCAGCAGCTTTACTAGCCCCGAGCAGTACTTC.

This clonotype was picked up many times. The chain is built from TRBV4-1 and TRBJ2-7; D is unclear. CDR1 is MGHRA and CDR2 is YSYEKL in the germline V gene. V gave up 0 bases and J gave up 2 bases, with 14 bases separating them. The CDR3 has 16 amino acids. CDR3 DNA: TGCGCCAGCAGCCAAGAAGCTACGGCGACAACCTACGAGCAGTACTTC. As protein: CASSQEATATTYEQYF.

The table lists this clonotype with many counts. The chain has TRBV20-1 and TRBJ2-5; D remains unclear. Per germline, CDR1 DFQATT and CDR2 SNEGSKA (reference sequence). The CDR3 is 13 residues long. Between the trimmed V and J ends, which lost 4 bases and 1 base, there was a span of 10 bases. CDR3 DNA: TGCAGTGCTACAGACACGACCCAAGAGACCCAGTACTTC. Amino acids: CSATDTTQETQYF.

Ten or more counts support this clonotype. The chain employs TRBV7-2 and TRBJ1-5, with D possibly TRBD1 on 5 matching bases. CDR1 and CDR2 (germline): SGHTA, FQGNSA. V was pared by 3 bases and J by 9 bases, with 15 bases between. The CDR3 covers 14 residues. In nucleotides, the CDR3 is TGTGCCAGCAGCTTCGGTGGGGGGATGAGGCCCCAGCATTTT. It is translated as CASSFGGGMRPQHF.